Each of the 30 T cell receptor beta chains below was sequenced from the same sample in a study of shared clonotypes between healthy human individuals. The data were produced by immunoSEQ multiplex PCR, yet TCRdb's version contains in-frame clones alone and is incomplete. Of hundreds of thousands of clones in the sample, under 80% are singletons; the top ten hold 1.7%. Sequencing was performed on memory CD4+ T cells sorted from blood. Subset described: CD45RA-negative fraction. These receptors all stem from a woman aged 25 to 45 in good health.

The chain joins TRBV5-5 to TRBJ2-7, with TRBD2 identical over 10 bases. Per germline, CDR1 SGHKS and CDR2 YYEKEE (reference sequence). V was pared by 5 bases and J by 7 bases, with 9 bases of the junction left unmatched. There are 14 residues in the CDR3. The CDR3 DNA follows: TGTGCCAGCAGGTCGGCTAGCGGGAGTGGAGAGCAGTACTTC. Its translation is CASRSASGSGEQYF. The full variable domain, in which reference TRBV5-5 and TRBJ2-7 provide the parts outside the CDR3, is DAGVTQSPTHLIKTRGQQVTLRCSPISGHKSVSWYQQVLGQGPQFIFQYYEKEERGRGNFPDRFSARQFPNYSSELNVNALLLGDSALYLCASRSASGSGEQYFGPGTRLTVT.

The CDR3 loop reads CASSFPRDSLRYGYTF. The CDR3 DNA reads TGTGCCAGCAGCTTTCCCCGGGACAGCCTTCGCTATGGCTACACCTTC. This chain uses TRBV7-2 with TRBJ1-2, with TRBD1 identical over 7 bases. Trimming cost V 3 bases and J 4 bases; bases outside gene matches: 11. Germline V gene data show CDR1 as SGHTA and CDR2 as FQGNSA. The CDR3 sequence is 16 residues long.

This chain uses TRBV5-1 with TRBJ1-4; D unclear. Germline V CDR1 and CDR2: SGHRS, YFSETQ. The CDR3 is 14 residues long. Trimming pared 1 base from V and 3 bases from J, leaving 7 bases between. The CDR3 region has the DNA TGCGCCAGCAGCTTGCAGGCCTCTAATGAAAAACTGTTTTTT. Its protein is CASSLQASNEKLFF.

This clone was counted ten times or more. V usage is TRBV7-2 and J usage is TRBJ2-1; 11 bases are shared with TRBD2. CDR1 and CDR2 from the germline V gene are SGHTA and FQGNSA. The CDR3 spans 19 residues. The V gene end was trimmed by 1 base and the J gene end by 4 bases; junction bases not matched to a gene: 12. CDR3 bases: TGTGCCAGCAGCTTAGGGGGGAGACTAGCGGGAATTACATACAATGAGCAGTTCTTC. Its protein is CASSLGGRLAGITYNEQFF.

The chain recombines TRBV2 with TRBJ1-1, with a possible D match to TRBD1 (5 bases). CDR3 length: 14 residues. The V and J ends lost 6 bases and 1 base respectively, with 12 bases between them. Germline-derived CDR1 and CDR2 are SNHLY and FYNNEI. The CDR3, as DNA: TGTGCCAGCAGCGCCTCGGACACGAACACTGAAGCTTTCTTT. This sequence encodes CASSASDTNTEAFF.

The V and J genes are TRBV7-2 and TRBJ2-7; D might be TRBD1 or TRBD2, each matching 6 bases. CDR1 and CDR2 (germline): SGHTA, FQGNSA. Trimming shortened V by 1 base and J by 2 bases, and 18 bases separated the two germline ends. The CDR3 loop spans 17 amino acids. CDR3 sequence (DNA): TGTGCCAGCAGCTTAGGAGGGGGGACTTCAAACACCTACGAGCAGTACTTC. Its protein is CASSLGGGTSNTYEQYF.

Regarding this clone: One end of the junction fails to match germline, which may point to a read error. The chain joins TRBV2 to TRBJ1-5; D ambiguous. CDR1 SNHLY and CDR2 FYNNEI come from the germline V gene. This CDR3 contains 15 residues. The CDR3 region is CASSEFGRSKQPQHF. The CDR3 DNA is TGTGCCAGCAGTGAATTCGGACGGAGCAAACAGCCCCAGCATTTT. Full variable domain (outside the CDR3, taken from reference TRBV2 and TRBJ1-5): EPEVTQTPSHQVTQMGQEVILRCVPISNHLYFYWYRQILGQKVEFLVSFYNNEISEKSEIFDDQFSVERPDGSNFTLKIRSTKLEDSAMYFCASSEFGRSKQPQHFGDGTRLSIL.

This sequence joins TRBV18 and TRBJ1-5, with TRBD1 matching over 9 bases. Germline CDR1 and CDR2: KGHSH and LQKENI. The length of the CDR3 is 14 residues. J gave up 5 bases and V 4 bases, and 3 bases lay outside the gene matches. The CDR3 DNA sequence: TGTGCCAGCTCACGGGACAGGGCTCATCAGCCCCAGCATTTT. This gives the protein CASSRDRAHQPQHF. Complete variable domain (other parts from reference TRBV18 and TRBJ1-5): NAGVMQNPRHLVRRRGQEARLRCSPMKGHSHVYWYRQLPEEGLKFMVYLQKENIIDESGMPKERFSAEFPKEGPSILRIQQVVRGDSAAYFCASSRDRAHQPQHFGDGTRLSIL.

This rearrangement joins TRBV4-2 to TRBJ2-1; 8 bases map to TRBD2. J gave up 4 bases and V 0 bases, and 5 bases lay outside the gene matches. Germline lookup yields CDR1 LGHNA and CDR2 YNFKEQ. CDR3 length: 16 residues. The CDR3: CASSQDFGTRYNEQFF. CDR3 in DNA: TGTGCCAGCAGCCAAGATTTCGGGACTAGATACAATGAGCAGTTCTTC.

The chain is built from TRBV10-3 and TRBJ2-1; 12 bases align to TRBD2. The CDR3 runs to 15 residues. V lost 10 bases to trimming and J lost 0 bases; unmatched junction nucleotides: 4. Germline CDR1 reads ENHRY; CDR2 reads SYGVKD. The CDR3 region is CATGLAGSSYNEQFF. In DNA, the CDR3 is TGTGCCACCGGACTAGCGGGGAGCTCCTACAATGAGCAGTTCTTC.

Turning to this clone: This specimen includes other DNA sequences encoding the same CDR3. The CDR3 reads CASSPVGGETQYF. CDR3 in DNA: TGTGCCAGCTCACCCGTAGGGGGTGAGACCCAGTACTTC. This chain joins TRBV18 and TRBJ2-5, with D possibly TRBD1 on 6 matching bases. With 3 bases removed from V and 5 bases from J, the gap between germline ends came to 10 bases. The CDR3 has 13 amino acids. In germline, CDR1 is KGHSH, CDR2 LQKENI.

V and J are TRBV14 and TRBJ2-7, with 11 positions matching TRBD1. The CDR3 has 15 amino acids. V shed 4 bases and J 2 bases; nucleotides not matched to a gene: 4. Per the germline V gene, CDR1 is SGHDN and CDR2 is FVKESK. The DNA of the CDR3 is TGTGCCAGCAGCCCAATGGACAGGGGGCCCTACGAGCAGTACTTC. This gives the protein CASSPMDRGPYEQYF.

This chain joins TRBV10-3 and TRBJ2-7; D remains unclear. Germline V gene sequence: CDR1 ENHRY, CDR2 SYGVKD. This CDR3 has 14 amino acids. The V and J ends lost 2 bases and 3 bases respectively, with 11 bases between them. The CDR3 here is CAISEPNKNYEQYF. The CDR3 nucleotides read TGTGCCATCAGTGAGCCGAACAAGAACTACGAGCAGTACTTC.

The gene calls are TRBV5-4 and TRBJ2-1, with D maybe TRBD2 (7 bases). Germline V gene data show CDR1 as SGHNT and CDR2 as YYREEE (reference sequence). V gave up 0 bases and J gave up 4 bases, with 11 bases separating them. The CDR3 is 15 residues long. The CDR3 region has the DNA TGTGCCAGCAGCTTGGCGCGGGGGCGATACAATGAGCAGTTCTTC. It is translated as CASSLARGRYNEQFF.

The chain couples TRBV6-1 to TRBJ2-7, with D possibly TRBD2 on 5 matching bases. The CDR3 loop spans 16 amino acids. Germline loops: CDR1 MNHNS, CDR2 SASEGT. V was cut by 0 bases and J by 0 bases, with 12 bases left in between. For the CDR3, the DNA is TGTGCCAGCAGTGAAGCCAAGCGGACTGGCTCCTACGAGCAGTACTTC. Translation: CASSEAKRTGSYEQYF.

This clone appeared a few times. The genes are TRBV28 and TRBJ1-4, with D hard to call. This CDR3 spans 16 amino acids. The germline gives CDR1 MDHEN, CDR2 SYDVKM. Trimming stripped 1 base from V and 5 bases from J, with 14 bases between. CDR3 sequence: CASSLLNSIKNEKLFF. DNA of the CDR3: TGTGCCAGCAGTTTATTGAACTCAATTAAAAATGAAAAACTGTTTTTT.

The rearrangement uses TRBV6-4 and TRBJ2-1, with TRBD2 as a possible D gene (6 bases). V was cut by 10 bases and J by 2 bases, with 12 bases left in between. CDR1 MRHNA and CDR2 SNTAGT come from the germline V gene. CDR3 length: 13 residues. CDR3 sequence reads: CATQTGAYNEQFF. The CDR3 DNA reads TGTGCCACCCAGACGGGGGCCTACAATGAGCAGTTCTTC.

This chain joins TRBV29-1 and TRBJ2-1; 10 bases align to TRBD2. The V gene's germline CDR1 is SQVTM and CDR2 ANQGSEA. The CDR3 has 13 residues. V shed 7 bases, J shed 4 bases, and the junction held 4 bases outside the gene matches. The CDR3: CSATGLAYNEQFF. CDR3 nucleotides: TGCAGCGCTACGGGACTAGCGTACAATGAGCAGTTCTTC.

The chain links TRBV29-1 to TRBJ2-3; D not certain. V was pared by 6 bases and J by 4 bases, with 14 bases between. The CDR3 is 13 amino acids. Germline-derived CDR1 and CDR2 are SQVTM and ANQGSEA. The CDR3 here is CSVRAIRSDTQYF. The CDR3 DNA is TGCAGCGTACGGGCCATTCGATCAGATACGCAGTATTTT.

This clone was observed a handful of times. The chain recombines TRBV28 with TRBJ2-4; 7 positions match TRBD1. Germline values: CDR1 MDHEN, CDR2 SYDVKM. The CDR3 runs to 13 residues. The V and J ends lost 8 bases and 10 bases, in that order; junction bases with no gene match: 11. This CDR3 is CASGLPRDRIQYF. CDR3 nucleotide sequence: TGTGCCAGCGGGCTCCCCCGGGACAGAATTCAGTACTTC.

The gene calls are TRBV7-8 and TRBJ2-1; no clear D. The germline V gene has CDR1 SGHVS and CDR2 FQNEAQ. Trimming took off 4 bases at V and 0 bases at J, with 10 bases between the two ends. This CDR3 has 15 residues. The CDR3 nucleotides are TGTGCCAGCAGCTCCGGGTGGAGCTCCTACAATGAGCAGTTCTTC. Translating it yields CASSSGWSSYNEQFF.

CDR3 sequence (DNA): TGCGCCAGCAGCCAAGGGGAGGCCGCTCTGGGCCCCTCTGGGGCCAACGTCCTGACTTTC. This gives the protein CASSQGEAALGPSGANVLTF. The gene calls are TRBV4-1 and TRBJ2-6; possible D gene TRBD2, 6 bases. The length of the CDR3 is 20 residues. Germline V lookup: CDR1 MGHRA, CDR2 YSYEKL. V lost 1 base and J 0 bases, leaving 19 bases between the germline ends.

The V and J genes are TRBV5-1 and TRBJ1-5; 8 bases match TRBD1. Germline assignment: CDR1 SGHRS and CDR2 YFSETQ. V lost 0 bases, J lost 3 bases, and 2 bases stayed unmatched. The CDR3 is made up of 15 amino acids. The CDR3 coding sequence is TGCGCCAGCAGCTTGGGGACAGGGTTCAATCAGCCCCAGCATTTT. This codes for CASSLGTGFNQPQHF. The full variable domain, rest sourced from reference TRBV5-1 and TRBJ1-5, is KAGVTQTPRYLIKTRGQQVTLSCSPISGHRSVSWYQQTPGQGLQFLFEYFSETQRNKGNFPGRFSGRQFSNSRSEMNVSTLELGDSALYLCASSLGTGFNQPQHFGDGTRLSIL.

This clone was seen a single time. The CDR3 DNA reads TGTGCCAGCAGCTCGAACCGCGGTGAGCAGTTCTTC. This sequence encodes CASSSNRGEQFF. The V call is TRBV5-4, the J call TRBJ2-1; no firm D call. Germline CDR1 and CDR2: SGHNT and YYREEE (reference sequence). The CDR3 contains 12 residues. V was shortened by 3 bases and J by 9 bases, with 10 bases between the two germline ends.

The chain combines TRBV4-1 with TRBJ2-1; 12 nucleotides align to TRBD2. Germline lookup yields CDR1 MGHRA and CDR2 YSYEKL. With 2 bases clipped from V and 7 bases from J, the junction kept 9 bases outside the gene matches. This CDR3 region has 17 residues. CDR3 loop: CASSQHRTSGMSNEQFF. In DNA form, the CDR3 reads TGCGCCAGCAGCCAACACAGGACTAGCGGGATGAGTAATGAGCAGTTCTTC.

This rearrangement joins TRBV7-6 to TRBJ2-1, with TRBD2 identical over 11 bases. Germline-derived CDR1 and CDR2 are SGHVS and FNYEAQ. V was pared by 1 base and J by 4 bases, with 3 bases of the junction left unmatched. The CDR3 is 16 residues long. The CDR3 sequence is CASSLGGLAAYNEQFF. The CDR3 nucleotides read TGTGCCAGCAGCTTAGGGGGACTAGCGGCGTACAATGAGCAGTTCTTC.

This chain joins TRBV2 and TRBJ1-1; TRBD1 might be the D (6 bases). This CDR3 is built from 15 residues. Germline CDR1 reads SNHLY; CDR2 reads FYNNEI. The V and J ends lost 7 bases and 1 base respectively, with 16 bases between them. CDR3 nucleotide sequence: TGTGCCAGCACCAAGACTCAGACAGGGAACACTGAAGCTTTCTTT. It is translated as CASTKTQTGNTEAFF.

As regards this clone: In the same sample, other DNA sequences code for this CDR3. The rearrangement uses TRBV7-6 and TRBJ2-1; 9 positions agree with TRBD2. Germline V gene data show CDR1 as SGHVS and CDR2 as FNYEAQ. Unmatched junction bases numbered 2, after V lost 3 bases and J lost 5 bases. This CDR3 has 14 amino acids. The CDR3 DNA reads TGTGCCAGCAGCTTGAGCGGGAGGCACAATGAGCAGTTCTTC. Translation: CASSLSGRHNEQFF.

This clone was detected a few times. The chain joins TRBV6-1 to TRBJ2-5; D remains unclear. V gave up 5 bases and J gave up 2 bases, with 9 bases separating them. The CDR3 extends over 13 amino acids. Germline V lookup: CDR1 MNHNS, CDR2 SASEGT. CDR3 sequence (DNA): TGTGCCAGCAGTAGCATAGGGCAAGAGACCCAGTACTTC. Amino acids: CASSSIGQETQYF.

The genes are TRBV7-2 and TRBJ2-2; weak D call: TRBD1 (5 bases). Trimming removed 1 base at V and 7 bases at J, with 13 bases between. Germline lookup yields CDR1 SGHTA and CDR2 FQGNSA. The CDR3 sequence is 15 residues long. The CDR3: CASSLDRVQGGELFF. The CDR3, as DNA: TGTGCCAGCAGCTTAGATAGGGTTCAGGGCGGGGAGCTGTTTTTT.